What follows are 27 T cell receptor beta chains derived from one specimen sequenced in a study of T cell changes during pregnancy in multiple sclerosis. This table comes from immunoSEQ multiplex PCR, and its TCRdb copy is limited to in-frame clones, with some not included. The data hold around 50,000 clones, with approximately 93% observed a single time. This sample comprised CD4+ T cells from peripheral blood mononuclear cells, obtained in the first trimester of pregnancy. The receptor set was obtained from a female donor with multiple sclerosis, enrolled in a pregnancy study.

The chain combines TRBV29-1 with TRBJ2-7; D gene uncertain. The CDR3 spans 13 residues. Germline V lookup: CDR1 SQVTM, CDR2 ANQGSEA. Trimming left V 4 bases short and J 2 bases short, with 12 bases between. The CDR3 region is CSVASRLPYEQYF. The CDR3 nucleotides are TGCAGCGTTGCTTCGCGGCTCCCCTACGAGCAGTACTTC.

The chain has TRBV27 and TRBJ2-7; TRBD1 matches at 7 bases. The germline CDR1 and CDR2 sequences are MNHEY and SMNVEV (reference sequence). V lost 6 bases and J lost 4; bases outside the gene matches: 9. The CDR3 loop spans 14 amino acids. As DNA, the CDR3 is TGTGCCAGCAGCCCGGACCAGGGGGTATACGAGCAGTACTTC. It translates to CASSPDQGVYEQYF.

The chain is built from TRBV4-1 and TRBJ2-3; 10 nucleotides match TRBD1. The CDR3 is made up of 15 amino acids. Germline CDR1 and CDR2: MGHRA and YSYEKL. Unmatched junction bases numbered 3, after V lost 2 bases and J lost 4 bases. The DNA of the CDR3 is TGCGCCAGCAGCCAACCGGGACAGGGGTCAGATACGCAGTATTTT. Its translation is CASSQPGQGSDTQYF.

The chain joins TRBV5-1 to TRBJ2-7, with 7 bases lining up with TRBD1. The CDR3 is made up of 14 amino acids. Germline lookup yields CDR1 SGHRS and CDR2 YFSETQ. The V segment lost 7 bases and the J segment 0 bases; nucleotides outside the gene matches: 7. The CDR3 nucleotides read TGCGCCAGCGGTAGGGACAGTAGCTCCTACGAGCAGTACTTC. It specifies CASGRDSSSYEQYF.

The chain employs TRBV5-6 and TRBJ2-3, with D perhaps matching TRBD2 (5 bases). With 0 bases removed from V and 6 bases from J, the gap between germline ends came to 14 bases. Per germline, CDR1 SGHDT and CDR2 YYEEEE. The CDR3 extends over 15 amino acids. The CDR3 sequence: CASSLGLATDDTQYF. The CDR3 DNA reads TGTGCCAGCAGCTTGGGTCTAGCCACCGATGATACGCAGTATTTT.

V and J are TRBV30 and TRBJ1-4; possible D gene TRBD1, 6 bases. V dropped 7 bases and J dropped 8 bases, with 14 bases sitting between them. The CDR3 runs 12 residues. Germline CDR1 is GTSNPN and CDR2 is SVGIG (reference sequence). This CDR3 is CASTGTQEKLFF. CDR3 DNA: TGTGCCTCAACCGGGACACAGGAAAAACTGTTTTTT.

About this clone: The identical CDR3 is also encoded by other nucleotide sequences in the sample. The V call is TRBV5-1, the J call TRBJ2-5; 11 bases align to TRBD2. V gave up 1 base and J gave up 1 base; unmatched junction bases: 6. Germline assignment: CDR1 SGHRS and CDR2 YFSETQ. CDR3 length equals 17 residues. The CDR3 protein is CASSLSLAGGPQETQYF. CDR3 nucleotide sequence: TGCGCCAGCAGCTTGAGCCTAGCGGGGGGTCCCCAAGAGACCCAGTACTTC. The full variable domain, in which reference TRBV5-1 and TRBJ2-5 provide the parts outside the CDR3, is KAGVTQTPRYLIKTRGQQVTLSCSPISGHRSVSWYQQTPGQGLQFLFEYFSETQRNKGNFPGRFSGRQFSNSRSEMNVSTLELGDSALYLCASSLSLAGGPQETQYFGPGTRLLVL.

The chain uses TRBV5-1 and TRBJ2-3, with a possible D match to TRBD2 (6 bases). V was cut by 4 bases and J by 11 bases, with 26 bases left in between. CDR1 is SGHRS and CDR2 is YFSETQ in the germline V gene. The CDR3 runs to 16 residues. Written as DNA, the CDR3 is TGCGCCAGCAGCCTGGACCTGACTTTGGGATCCGGGGGGCAGTATTTT. Residues: CASSLDLTLGSGGQYF.

The chain carries TRBV19 and TRBJ1-2; a possible D gene is TRBD1 (5 bases). The CDR3 has 13 residues. Per the germline V gene, CDR1 is LNHDA and CDR2 is SQIVND (reference sequence). V shed 3 bases and J shed 4 bases, with 9 bases lying between them. The CDR3 DNA sequence: TGTGCCAGTAGTATCGACGGGGGCTATGGCTACACCTTC. Protein product: CASSIDGGYGYTF.

The rearrangement links TRBV2 to TRBJ1-1; 11 bases are shared with TRBD1. CDR1 and CDR2 from the germline V gene are SNHLY and FYNNEI. Unmatched junction bases numbered 7, after V lost 6 bases and J lost 1 base. CDR3 length equals 16 residues. CDR3 DNA: TGTGCCAGCAGACGGACAGGGGGCCTCGGGAACACTGAAGCTTTCTTT. This codes for CASRRTGGLGNTEAFF.

The rearrangement links TRBV5-1 to TRBJ1-2; 10 nucleotides line up with TRBD1. From germline, CDR1 is SGHRS and CDR2 YFSETQ. The CDR3 is 18 residues long. V shed 1 base and J 0 bases; nucleotides not matched to a gene: 9. CDR3 in DNA: TGCGCCAGCAGCTTGTTTTCGTTGGGACAGGGGTCTAACTATGGCTACACCTTC. This sequence encodes CASSLFSLGQGSNYGYTF.

V and J are TRBV11-2 and TRBJ2-3; 8 bases are shared with TRBD2. CDR3 length: 16 residues. The germline V gene encodes CDR1 SGHAT and CDR2 FQNNGV. The V gene end was trimmed by 5 bases and the J gene end by 0 bases; junction bases not matched to a gene: 7. Here the CDR3 DNA reads TGTGCCAGCAGCCCGCAAGTAGCGGGGAGCACAGATACGCAGTATTTT. This translates into CASSPQVAGSTDTQYF.

The genes are TRBV5-1 and TRBJ1-6; 8 bases are shared with TRBD1. The germline CDR1 and CDR2 sequences are SGHRS and YFSETQ. CDR3 length: 14 amino acids. J lost 8 bases, V lost 2 bases, and 3 bases had no gene match. The CDR3 here is CASSLDRGYSPLHF. CDR3 bases: TGCGCCAGCAGCTTAGACAGGGGTTATTCACCCCTCCACTTT.

The chain is built from TRBV14 and TRBJ1-3; 7 positions agree with TRBD1. The CDR3 sequence is 16 residues long. The V and J ends lost 0 bases and 7 bases, in that order; junction bases with no gene match: 9. Germline CDR1 SGHDN, CDR2 FVKESK. The CDR3 spells CASSQEDRAPGNTIYF. CDR3 nucleotides: TGTGCCAGCAGCCAAGAAGACAGGGCCCCCGGGAACACCATATATTTT.

This clone was observed a single time. This chain connects TRBV5-6 to TRBJ2-7, with 10 nucleotides matching TRBD1. The V segment lost 5 bases and the J segment 3 bases; nucleotides outside the gene matches: 8. The CDR3 totals 15 residues. Looked up from germline, CDR1 is SGHDT and CDR2 is YYEEEE. This CDR3 is CASRRDRGPIYEQYF. DNA for the CDR3: TGTGCCAGCAGACGGGACAGGGGCCCCATCTACGAGCAGTACTTC.

This chain joins TRBV5-1 and TRBJ2-6, with 7 bases lining up with TRBD1. Losses at the gene ends were 0 bases for V and 0 bases for J; bases not matched to a gene: 6. Per germline, CDR1 SGHRS and CDR2 YFSETQ. This CDR3 contains 18 residues. This CDR3 reads CASSLAMGTASGANVLTF. The CDR3 DNA reads TGCGCCAGCAGCTTGGCTATGGGGACAGCCTCTGGGGCCAACGTCCTGACTTTC.

The genes are TRBV27 and TRBJ2-5; the match to TRBD2 covers 7 bases. The CDR3 loop spans 13 amino acids. The germline V gene encodes CDR1 MNHEY and CDR2 SMNVEV (reference sequence). Unmatched junction bases numbered 11, after V lost 8 bases and J lost 8 bases. CDR3 sequence (DNA): TGTGCCAGCTGGGGGGGGAGCTTCGCTACCCAGTACTTC. As protein: CASWGGSFATQYF.

This clone was seen a single time. The J gene is TRBJ1-5, the V gene TRBV19; 8 nucleotides line up with TRBD1. The CDR3 sequence is 15 residues long. The V and J ends lost 5 bases and 3 bases, in that order; junction bases with no gene match: 6. Per the germline V gene, CDR1 is LNHDA and CDR2 is SQIVND (reference sequence). The CDR3: CASSPGTGSNQPQHF. The DNA of the CDR3 is TGTGCCAGTAGTCCTGGGACAGGTTCCAATCAGCCCCAGCATTTT.

The J gene is TRBJ2-7, the V gene TRBV9, with a possible D match to TRBD2 (6 bases). CDR3 size: 14 residues. Per the germline V gene, CDR1 is SGDLS and CDR2 is YYNGEE. V lost 0 bases and J 2 bases, leaving 9 bases between the germline ends. This CDR3 reads CASSVAGRPYEQYF. CDR3 nucleotides: TGTGCCAGCAGCGTAGCCGGGAGACCCTACGAGCAGTACTTC.

This clone was seen a single time. The chain couples TRBV15 to TRBJ1-2; a possible D gene is TRBD1 (6 bases). The CDR3 runs 14 residues. The V end was cut by 1 base, the J end by 8 bases, with 14 bases between. Germline values: CDR1 LNHNV, CDR2 YYDKDF (reference sequence). The CDR3 DNA sequence: TGTGCCACCAGCAGAGGAATTGCAGGGGAAGGCTACACCTTC. Protein: CATSRGIAGEGYTF.

The chain has TRBV19 and TRBJ1-6, with D tentatively TRBD1 (5 bases). The length of the CDR3 is 14 residues. The germline V gene encodes CDR1 LNHDA and CDR2 SQIVND (reference sequence). V gave up 9 bases and J gave up 5 bases, with 14 bases separating them. Here the CDR3 DNA reads TGTGCCAGCCAGGGCTACACTGATAATTCACCCCTCCACTTT. Its protein product is CASQGYTDNSPLHF.

The rearrangement uses TRBV5-4 and TRBJ2-3; possible D gene TRBD2, 6 bases. CDR1 and CDR2 from the germline V gene are SGHNT and YYREEE (reference sequence). There are 15 residues in the CDR3. Deletions cut 0 bases from V and 0 bases from J, with 8 bases between. The CDR3 loop is CASSLGDSSTDTQYF. In DNA, the CDR3 is TGTGCCAGCAGCTTGGGGGACTCGAGCACAGATACGCAGTATTTT.

This rearrangement joins TRBV7-2 to TRBJ2-7; 8 bases agree with TRBD1. Trimming cost V 0 bases and J 2 bases; bases outside gene matches: 3. The CDR3 runs 15 residues. In germline, CDR1 is SGHTA, CDR2 FQGNSA. The CDR3 loop reads CASSLADRGTYEQYF. The CDR3 nucleotides read TGTGCCAGCAGCTTAGCTGACAGGGGCACCTACGAGCAGTACTTC.

The chain couples TRBV19 to TRBJ1-5; 7 bases line up with TRBD1. The germline gives CDR1 LNHDA, CDR2 SQIVND (reference sequence). V lost 11 bases and J lost 7; bases outside the gene matches: 8. CDR3 length: 12 amino acids. The CDR3 sequence is CAGGRDRQPQHF. The DNA of the CDR3 is TGTGCCGGGGGCCGGGACAGACAGCCCCAGCATTTT.

The chain joins TRBV7-8 to TRBJ1-5; D is undetermined. V lost 6 bases to trimming and J lost 9 bases, with 18 bases between them. This CDR3 region has 14 residues. Germline V gene lookup returns CDR1 SGHVS and CDR2 FQNEAQ. CDR3 protein: CASSPGGFIGPQHF. CDR3 nucleotide sequence: TGTGCCAGCAGTCCCGGCGGGTTTATAGGGCCCCAGCATTTT.

The rearrangement uses TRBV2 and TRBJ2-7; 8 bases fit TRBD1. V shed 5 bases and J 0 bases; nucleotides not matched to a gene: 6. Germline V gene lookup returns CDR1 SNHLY and CDR2 FYNNEI. The CDR3 consists of 15 residues. CDR3 coding DNA: TGTGCCAGCAGTCGGCCAGGGGGCGTCTCCTACGAGCAGTACTTC. Translating gives CASSRPGGVSYEQYF.

This sequence joins TRBV27 and TRBJ2-7; D is perhaps TRBD1 (6 bases). The V gene's germline CDR1 is MNHEY and CDR2 SMNVEV (reference sequence). The CDR3 extends over 15 amino acids. Deletions cut 2 bases from V and 3 bases from J, with 14 bases between. In nucleotides, the CDR3 is TGTGCCAGCAGTTTAAAAAGGACAGCTAACTACGAGCAGTACTTC. Translation gives CASSLKRTANYEQYF.